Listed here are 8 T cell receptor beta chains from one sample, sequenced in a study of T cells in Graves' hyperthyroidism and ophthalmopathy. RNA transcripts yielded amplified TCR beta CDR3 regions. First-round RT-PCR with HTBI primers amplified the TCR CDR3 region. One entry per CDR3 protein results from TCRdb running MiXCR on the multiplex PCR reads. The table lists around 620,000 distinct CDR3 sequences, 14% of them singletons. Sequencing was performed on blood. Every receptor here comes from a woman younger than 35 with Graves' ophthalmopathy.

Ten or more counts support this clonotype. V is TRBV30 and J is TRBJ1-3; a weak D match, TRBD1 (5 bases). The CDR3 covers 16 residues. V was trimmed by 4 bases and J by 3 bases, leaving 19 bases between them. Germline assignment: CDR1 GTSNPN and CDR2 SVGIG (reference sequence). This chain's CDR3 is CAWTRGKGRGGNTIYF. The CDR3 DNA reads TGTGCCTGGACCCGGGGGAAGGGGCGAGGTGGAAACACCATATATTTT.

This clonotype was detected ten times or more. CDR3 in DNA: TGTGCCAATCTAAAGAGGGAAAAACTGTTTTTT. It translates to CANLKREKLFF. This sequence joins TRBV30 and TRBJ1-4; no reliable D call. From germline, CDR1 is GTSNPN and CDR2 SVGIG (reference sequence). The V end was cut by 8 bases, the J end by 8 bases, with 12 bases between. This CDR3 is built from 11 residues.

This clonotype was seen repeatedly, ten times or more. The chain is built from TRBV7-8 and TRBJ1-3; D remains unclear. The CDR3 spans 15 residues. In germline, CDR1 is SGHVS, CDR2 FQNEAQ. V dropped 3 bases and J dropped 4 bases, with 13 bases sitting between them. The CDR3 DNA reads TGTGCCAGCAGCTTGGAGGGCAGGCCAGGAAACACCATATATTTT. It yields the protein CASSLEGRPGNTIYF.

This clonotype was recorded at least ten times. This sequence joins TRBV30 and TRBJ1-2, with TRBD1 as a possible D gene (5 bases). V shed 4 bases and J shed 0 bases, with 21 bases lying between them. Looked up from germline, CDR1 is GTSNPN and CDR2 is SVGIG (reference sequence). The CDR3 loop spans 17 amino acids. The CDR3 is CAWISSTATQSNYGYTF. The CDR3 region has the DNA TGTGCCTGGATTTCGTCGACAGCTACCCAATCTAACTATGGCTACACCTTC.

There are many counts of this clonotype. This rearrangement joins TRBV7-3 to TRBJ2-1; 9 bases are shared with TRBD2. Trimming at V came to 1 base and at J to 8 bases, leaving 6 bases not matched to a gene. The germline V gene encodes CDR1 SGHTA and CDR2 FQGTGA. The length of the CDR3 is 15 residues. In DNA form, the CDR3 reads TGTGCCAGCAGCTTAAGCGTAGTAGCGGGAGATGAGCAGTTCTTC. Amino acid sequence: CASSLSVVAGDEQFF.

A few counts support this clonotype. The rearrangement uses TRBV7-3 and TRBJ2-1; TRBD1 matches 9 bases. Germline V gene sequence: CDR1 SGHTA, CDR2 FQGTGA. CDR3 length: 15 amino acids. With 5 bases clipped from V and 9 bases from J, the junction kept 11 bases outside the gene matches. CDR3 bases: TGTGCCAGCAGCGTTACAGGGGGCTACGGTAGTGAGCAGTTCTTC. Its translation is CASSVTGGYGSEQFF.

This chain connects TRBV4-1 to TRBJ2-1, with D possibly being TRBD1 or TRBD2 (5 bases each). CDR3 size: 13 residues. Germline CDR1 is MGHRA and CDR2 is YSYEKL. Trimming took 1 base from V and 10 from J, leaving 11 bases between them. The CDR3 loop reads CASSQVGGWEQFF. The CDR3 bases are TGCGCCAGCAGCCAAGTTGGGGGATGGGAGCAGTTCTTC.

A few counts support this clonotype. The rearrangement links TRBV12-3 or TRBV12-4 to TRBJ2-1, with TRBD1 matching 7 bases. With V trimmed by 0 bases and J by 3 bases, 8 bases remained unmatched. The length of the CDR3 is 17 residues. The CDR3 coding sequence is TGTGCCAGCAGTTTAGCGCTAAGGTCAGGGGGCTACAATGAGCAGTTCTTC. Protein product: CASSLALRSGGYNEQFF.